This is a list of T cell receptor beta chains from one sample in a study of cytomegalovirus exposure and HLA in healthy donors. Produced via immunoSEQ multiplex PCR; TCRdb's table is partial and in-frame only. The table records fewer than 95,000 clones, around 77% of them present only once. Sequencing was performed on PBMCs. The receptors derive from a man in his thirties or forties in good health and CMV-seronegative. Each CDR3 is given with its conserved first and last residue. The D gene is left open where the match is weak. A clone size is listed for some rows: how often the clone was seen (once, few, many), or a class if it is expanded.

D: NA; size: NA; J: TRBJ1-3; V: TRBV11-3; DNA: TGTGCCAGCAGCCTCAACGCCGGGAGCTCTGGAAACACCATATATTTT; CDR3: CASSLNAGSSGNTIYF
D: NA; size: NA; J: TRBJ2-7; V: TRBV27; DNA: TGTGCCAGCAGTTTCAGAGGGGGGGGCGGCGAGCAGTACTTC; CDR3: CASSFRGGGGEQYF
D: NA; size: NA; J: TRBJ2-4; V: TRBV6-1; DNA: TGTGCCAGCAGTGCTGGCAACATTCAGTACTTC; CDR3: CASSAGNIQYF
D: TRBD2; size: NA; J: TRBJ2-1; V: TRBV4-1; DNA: TGCGCCAGCAGCCAAGGACTAGCGGGAGCAGGGGAGCAGTTCTTC; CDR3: CASSQGLAGAGEQFF
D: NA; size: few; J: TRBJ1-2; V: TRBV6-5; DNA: TGTGCCAGCAGTCAGGGCATTCATGGCTACACCTTC; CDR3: CASSQGIHGYTF
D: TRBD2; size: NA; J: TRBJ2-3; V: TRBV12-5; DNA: TGTGCTAGTGGTCGACTAGCGGGAGGGCGGGATACGCAGTATTTT; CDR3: CASGRLAGGRDTQYF
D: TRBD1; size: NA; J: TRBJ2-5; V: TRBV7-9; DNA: TGTGCCAGCAGCTCCCCACAGGGGGCTAGGGAGACCCAGTACTTC; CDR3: CASSSPQGARETQYF
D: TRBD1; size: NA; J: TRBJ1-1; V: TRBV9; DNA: TGTGCCAGCAGCCCCCGAGACAGGGGGCATGCTTTCTTT; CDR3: CASSPRDRGHAFF
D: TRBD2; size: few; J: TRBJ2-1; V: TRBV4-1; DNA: TGCGCCAGCAGCCACGTGACCAGCGGGGGGGAAGGAGAGCAGTTCTTC; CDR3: CASSHVTSGGEGEQFF
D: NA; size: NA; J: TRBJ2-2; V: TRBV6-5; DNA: TGTGCCAGCAGTGAAGTTCGCGCCGGGGAGCTGTTTTTT; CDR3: CASSEVRAGELFF
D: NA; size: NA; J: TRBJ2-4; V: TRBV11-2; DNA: TGTGCCAGCAGCTTAGATCCAGGGTTTAGCATTCAGTACTTC; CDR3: CASSLDPGFSIQYF
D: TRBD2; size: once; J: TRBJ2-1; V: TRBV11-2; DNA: TGTGCCAGCGGGGGGGTGTTGGATGAGCAGTTCTTC; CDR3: CASGGVLDEQFF
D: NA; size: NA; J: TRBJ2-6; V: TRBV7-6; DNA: TGTGCCAGCAGCTTAGTTTCAGGGGCACTCATCTCTGGGGCCAACGTCCTGACTTTC; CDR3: CASSLVSGALISGANVLTF
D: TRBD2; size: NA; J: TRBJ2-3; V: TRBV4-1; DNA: TGCGCCAGCAGCCAAGATAAGCGGGGTCGCACAGATACGCAGTATTTT; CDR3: CASSQDKRGRTDTQYF
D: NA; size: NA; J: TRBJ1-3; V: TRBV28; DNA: TGTGCCAGCAGTGACTACAGGGAGAGCTCTGGAAACACCATATATTTT; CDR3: CASSDYRESSGNTIYF
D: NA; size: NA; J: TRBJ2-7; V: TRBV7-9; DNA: TGTGCCAGCAGCTTAGAATCTGGACTATCCTACGAGCAGTACTTC; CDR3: CASSLESGLSYEQYF
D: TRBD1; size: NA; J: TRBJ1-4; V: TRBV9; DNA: TGTGCCAGCAGCCCCCACAGGGGGCGAGAAAAACTGTTTTTT; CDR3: CASSPHRGREKLFF
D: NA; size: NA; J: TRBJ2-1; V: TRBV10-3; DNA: TGTGCCATCAGTGTGGGCAGGAACTCCTACAATGAGCAGTTCTTC; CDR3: CAISVGRNSYNEQFF
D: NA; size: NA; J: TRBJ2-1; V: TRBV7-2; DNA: TGTGCCAGCAGCTTGCTCAGCGGTTACAATGAGCAGTTCTTC; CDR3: CASSLLSGYNEQFF
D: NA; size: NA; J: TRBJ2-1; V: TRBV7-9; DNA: TGTGCCAGCAGCCGTAGCGGAATCTCCTACAATGAGCAGTTCTTC; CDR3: CASSRSGISYNEQFF
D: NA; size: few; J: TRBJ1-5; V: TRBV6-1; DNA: TGTGCCAGCAGTGACAGGGGAGTATATCAGCCCCAGCATTTT; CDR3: CASSDRGVYQPQHF
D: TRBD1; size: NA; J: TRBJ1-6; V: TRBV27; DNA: TGTGCCAGCAGTTTACAGGGGGCCCACATTTCACCCCTCCACTTT; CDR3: CASSLQGAHISPLHF
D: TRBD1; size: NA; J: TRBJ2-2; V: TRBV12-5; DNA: TGTGCTAGTGGACGACAGGGACCCGGGGAGCTGTTTTTT; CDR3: CASGRQGPGELFF
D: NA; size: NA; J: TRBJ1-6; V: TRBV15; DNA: TGTGCCACCAGCCTCAACCGTCCTAGCTCCTATAATTCACCCCTCCACTTT; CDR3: CATSLNRPSSYNSPLHF
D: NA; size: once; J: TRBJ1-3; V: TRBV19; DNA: TGTGCCAGTAGATCTGACGGAGTCTCTGGAAACACCATATATTTT; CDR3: CASRSDGVSGNTIYF
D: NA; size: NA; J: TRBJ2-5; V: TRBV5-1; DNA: TGCGCCAGCAGCTCACAATTAGAGACCCAGTACTTC; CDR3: CASSSQLETQYF
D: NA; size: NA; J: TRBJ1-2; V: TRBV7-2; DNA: TGTGCCAGCAGCTTAGGGGAGTGGACTGCTAACTATGGCTACACCTTC; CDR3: CASSLGEWTANYGYTF
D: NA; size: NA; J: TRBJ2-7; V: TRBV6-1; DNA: TGTGCCAGCAGTCAATACGAGCAGTACTTC; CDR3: CASSQYEQYF
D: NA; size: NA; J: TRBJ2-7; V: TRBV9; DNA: TGTGCCAGCAGCCCTTGGCAGGGGAGCTCCTACGAGCAGTACTTC; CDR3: CASSPWQGSSYEQYF